These T cell receptor beta chains were read from a single sample in a study of OX40 agonist ivuxolimab in advanced cancers. Repertoires were generated with immunoSEQ multiplex PCR, while TCRdb's copy carries only in-frame clones and drops some. The sample lists 40,000 or so clones, roughly 86% seen once, with roughly an eighth in the top ten. The material sequenced was CD4+ or CD8+ T cells sorted from blood, taken in a trial of the OX40 agonist ivuxolimab. Every receptor here comes from an adult with an advanced solid tumor such as melanoma, head and neck, liver or kidney cancer. The CDR3 runs from the conserved cysteine through the conserved F or W. The D gene is left open where the match is weak. Clone size is not always given. Where it is, it says once, few, many or a class for expanded clones.

j_call,clone_size,d_call,v_call,cdr3_nt,cdr3_aa
TRBJ2-7,once,TRBD1,TRBV6-1,TGTGCCAGCAGTGAACTAACTGGGACAGGGCTCTACGAGCAGTACTTC,CASSELTGTGLYEQYF
TRBJ2-3,-,-,TRBV9,TGTGCCAGCAGCGCCCAAATAGTGGGGGGGCCGACAGATACGCAGTATTTT,CASSAQIVGGPTDTQYF
TRBJ2-7,-,-,TRBV19,TGTGCCAGTACGGGGATGCATTCCTACGAGCAGTACTTC,CASTGMHSYEQYF
TRBJ2-3,-,-,TRBV5-4,TGTGCCAGCAGCTTCAGGCAAAGTACAGATACGCAGTATTTT,CASSFRQSTDTQYF
TRBJ2-2,-,-,TRBV11-2,TGTGCCAGCAGCTTTAGTGGGGGGGCCGACACCGGGGAGCTGTTTTTT,CASSFSGGADTGELFF
TRBJ1-5,-,-,TRBV6-1,TGTGCCAGCAGTGAATGGGACCGACCTAGCAATCAGCCCCAGCATTTT,CASSEWDRPSNQPQHF
TRBJ1-4,-,-,TRBV6-6,TGTGCCAGCGTCTTCCAGGACGACCCTTCTGAAAAACTGTTTTTT,CASVFQDDPSEKLFF
TRBJ1-5,-,-,TRBV30,TGTGCCTGGGGTTTGAGGAGGGAGAGCAATCAGCCCCAGCATTTT,CAWGLRRESNQPQHF
TRBJ2-7,once,-,TRBV4-3,TGCGCCAGCAGCCAAGATCGACATAGCTCCTACGAGCAGTACTTC,CASSQDRHSSYEQYF
TRBJ2-6,few,-,TRBV19,TGTGCCAGCAGGGAAGGGGCCAACGTCCTGACTTTC,CASREGANVLTF
TRBJ2-2,-,-,TRBV5-4,TGTGCCAGCGGGGGTCAGGGCTCGACCGGGGAGCTGTTTTTT,CASGGQGSTGELFF
TRBJ2-7,-,-,TRBV6-6,TGTGCCAGCAGCCCCTTACAGGGAGATGCGGAGCAGTACTTC,CASSPLQGDAEQYF
TRBJ1-2,-,-,TRBV5-6,TGTGCCAGCAGCTGGCGGACAGCCAACTATGGCTACACCTTC,CASSWRTANYGYTF
TRBJ2-2,once,TRBD1,TRBV5-6,TGTGCCAGCAGCTCCTGGACAGGCTTCACCACCGGGGAGCTGTTTTTT,CASSSWTGFTTGELFF
TRBJ2-5,medium-sized,-,TRBV6-5,TGTGCCAGCAGTGGGTGGGGGGCACAAGAGACCCAGTACTTC,CASSGWGAQETQYF
TRBJ1-1,-,-,TRBV9,TGTGCCAGCAGCGTAGATGGCTATGACACTGAAGCTTTCTTT,CASSVDGYDTEAFF
TRBJ2-3,-,-,TRBV13,TGTGCCAGCAGCCCAACCGCCGGGGCGATTCGGGATACGCAGTATTTT,CASSPTAGAIRDTQYF
TRBJ1-5,-,TRBD1,TRBV6-5,TGTGCCAGCAGCGGACAGGAGGATCAGCCCCAGCATTTT,CASSGQEDQPQHF
TRBJ1-1,-,-,TRBV20-1,TGCAGTGCTACTGGACTTGAAGCTTTCTTT,CSATGLEAFF
TRBJ2-3,-,-,TRBV7-3,TGTGCCAGCAGCTTACGAGGGCAGGTGTTCACAGATACGCAGTATTTT,CASSLRGQVFTDTQYF
TRBJ1-1,-,-,TRBV28,TGTGCCAGCCGACGCGTCATGAACACTGAAGCTTTCTTT,CASRRVMNTEAFF
TRBJ2-3,-,-,TRBV9,TGTGCCAGCAGCCCCCGAGGGGAGATGAGGTACACAGATACGCAGTATTTT,CASSPRGEMRYTDTQYF
TRBJ1-1,-,-,TRBV25-1,TGTGCCAGCAGTGAACCCTTTGAGACTGAAGCTTTCTTT,CASSEPFETEAFF
TRBJ2-7,-,-,TRBV11-2,TGTGCCAGCAGCTTTTGGCAGGGGCACGCCGAGCAGTACTTC,CASSFWQGHAEQYF
TRBJ1-6,-,-,TRBV2,TGTGCCAGCAGTGAAGAGGGCAGGACAGTTTTTAATTCACCCCTCCACTTT,CASSEEGRTVFNSPLHF
TRBJ1-1,once,-,TRBV16,TGTGCCAGCAGCCAAATCAACAGGAACACTGAAGCTTTCTTT,CASSQINRNTEAFF
TRBJ1-1,-,TRBD1,TRBV7-9,TGTGCCAGCAGCCACGGACAGGGCCGAAGGAAAGAAGCTTTCTTT,CASSHGQGRRKEAFF
TRBJ2-5,once,-,TRBV7-9,TGTGCCAGCAGCTCCACCGACGCCTCACCTTACTTGTACCAAGAGACCCAGTACTTC,CASSSTDASPYLYQETQYF
TRBJ1-5,medium-sized,-,TRBV7-9,TGTGCCAGCAGCCCCGCTAGCCCGGGGGACCAGCCCCAGCATTTT,CASSPASPGDQPQHF
TRBJ1-2,-,-,TRBV27,TGTGCCAGCAGTTTAAGTGTCGACTTAAGGGCAGTGAGCTACACCTTC,CASSLSVDLRAVSYTF
TRBJ2-1,-,-,TRBV6-5,TGTGCCAGCAGTTACGACCAGAGCTCCTACAATGAGCAGTTCTTC,CASSYDQSSYNEQFF
TRBJ1-2,-,TRBD1,TRBV27,TGTGCCAGCAGTACCTTCAGCCTGGGACAGGGTAGTGGCTACACCTTC,CASSTFSLGQGSGYTF
TRBJ1-5,once,TRBD1,TRBV16,TGTGCCAGCAGCCAATACAGGGGTAGCAATCAGCCCCAGCATTTT,CASSQYRGSNQPQHF
TRBJ2-1,once,-,TRBV2,TGTGCCAGCAACCCGACTAATGAGCAGTTCTTC,CASNPTNEQFF
TRBJ2-7,-,-,TRBV28,TGTGCCAGCAGTTTCGGACACCAAGTCTACGAGCAGTACTTC,CASSFGHQVYEQYF
TRBJ1-1,-,-,TRBV6-5,TGTGCCAGCAGTCTTGGGGGGGCTGAAGCTTTCTTT,CASSLGGAEAFF
TRBJ1-3,-,TRBD1,TRBV4-3,TGCGCCAGCAGCCCTTACAGGGGTGGGGACACCATATATTTT,CASSPYRGGDTIYF
TRBJ2-1,-,-,TRBV7-3,TGTGCCAGCAGCTTAATGGGCACTAACTCCTACAATGAGCAGTTCTTC,CASSLMGTNSYNEQFF
TRBJ2-7,-,TRBD1,TRBV29-1,TGCAGCGTTGACACGACCGGGACAGGGGATTGGGGCGAGCAGTACTTC,CSVDTTGTGDWGEQYF